Detailed here is one TCR beta chain. Its antigen is undetermined. Sequenced by immunoSEQ multiplex PCR; TCRdb stores in-frame clones only, minus some. The table has fewer than 75,000 clones, 80% seen once. These data belong to a study of T cell repertoires and HLA-DP antigens. About the study: In vitro CD4+ alloreactivity was against HeLa-presented HLA-DP.

The sequence was collected from a man aged 60-69 years in good health and CMV-seronegative. The specimen was CD4+ T cells from PBMCs.

CDR3 loop: CASSWRGYNEQFF. CDR3 in DNA: TGCGCCAGCAGCTGGCGCGGCTACAATGAGCAGTTCTTC. The rearrangement links TRBV5-1 to TRBJ2-1, with no clear D. Germline V gene lookup returns CDR1 SGHRS and CDR2 YFSETQ. This CDR3 comprises 13 residues. V lost 3 bases and J 3 bases, leaving 7 bases between the germline ends.